The source of this TCR beta chain is a study of blood T cell repertoires in COVID-19. The wider study: The cDNA or gDNA used as material had been derived from T cells, B-cell-depleted T cells, or PBMCs.

Germline assignment: CDR1 SNHLY and CDR2 FYNNEI. The CDR3 length is 16 residues. In the authors' workflow: The assay estimated nucleated cells by amplifying reference gene primers. This table comes from immunoSEQ multiplex PCR, and its TCRdb copy is limited to in-frame clones, with some not included. V, J and clone size are taken as reported in that table, and D and trimming were inferred from the DNA itself. The data contain hundreds of thousands of clones, around 90% of them singletons. Sequences were obtained from peripheral blood. The rearrangement links TRBV2 to TRBJ2-1; 11 bases align to TRBD2. The clonotype originates from a woman in her 30s with acute or convalescent COVID-19. CDR3 sequence: CVFTGTSGSSYNEQFF. The CDR3 region has the DNA TGTGTCTTTACCGGGACTAGCGGAAGCTCCTACAATGAGCAGTTCTTC.